Listed here are 25 T cell receptor beta chains from one sample, sequenced in a study of memory CD4+ T cells and cytomegalovirus serostatus. Data came from immunoSEQ multiplex PCR; TCRdb stores just in-frame clones and leaves some out. This sample yields more than 45,000 clones, of which about 81% are seen a single time; roughly 1% belongs to the top ten. The sort gate was single viable CD3+CD4+CD8-CD45RO+ cells for memory CD4+ T cells. The specimen was memory CD4+ T cells from blood. Receptors originate from an adult in good health and CMV-seronegative.

The chain links TRBV6-5 to TRBJ2-7; 7 bases map to TRBD1. The CDR3 runs 13 residues. Losses at the gene ends were 6 bases for V and 6 bases for J; bases not matched to a gene: 8. The germline V gene has CDR1 MNHEY and CDR2 SVGAGI. CDR3 protein: CASSQTGSGEQYF. The CDR3 coding sequence is TGTGCCAGCAGCCAGACAGGGTCGGGCGAGCAGTACTTC.

This clone has more than one count but fewer than ten. The CDR3 reads CASSLARRNSYEQYF. Here the CDR3 DNA reads TGTGCCAGCAGCTTAGCGCGCAGGAACTCCTACGAGCAGTACTTC. This chain uses TRBV13 with TRBJ2-7, with D unclear. CDR1 and CDR2 from the germline V gene are PRHDT and FYEKMQ (reference sequence). Trimming removed 1 base at V and 0 bases at J, with 10 bases between. The CDR3 has 15 amino acids.

V is TRBV30 and J is TRBJ1-2; D is ambiguous. Germline V gives CDR1 GTSNPN, CDR2 SVGIG (reference sequence). V gave up 0 bases and J gave up 3 bases, with 5 bases separating them. The CDR3 runs 12 residues. This CDR3 is CAWSVLHYGYTF. The CDR3 DNA reads as TGTGCCTGGAGTGTTCTCCACTATGGCTACACCTTC.

The chain combines TRBV2 with TRBJ2-1; no definite D call. V lost 8 bases to trimming and J lost 5 bases, with 16 bases between them. The CDR3 has 14 amino acids. In germline, CDR1 is SNHLY, CDR2 FYNNEI. This CDR3 is CASAWVARDNEQFF. CDR3 bases: TGTGCCAGCGCTTGGGTAGCTCGGGACAATGAGCAGTTCTTC.

A word on this clone: Other nucleotide sequences in the sample specify the same CDR3. The chain links TRBV6-5 to TRBJ1-5; 7 nucleotides match TRBD1. Germline CDR1 is MNHEY and CDR2 is SVGAGI. CDR3 length: 13 residues. The ends lost 8 bases at V and 4 bases at J; junction bases unmatched: 5. Here the CDR3 reads CASSGQQNQPQHF. Written as DNA, the CDR3 is TGTGCCAGCTCGGGACAGCAGAATCAGCCCCAGCATTTT.

The J gene is TRBJ2-3, the V gene TRBV11-1, with 11 nucleotides matching TRBD2. Losses at the gene ends were 5 bases for V and 5 bases for J; bases not matched to a gene: 3. The CDR3 consists of 14 residues. Germline loops: CDR1 SGHAT, CDR2 FQDESV (reference sequence). The CDR3 coding sequence is TGTGCCAGCAGCCAGGGACTAGCGGAAGATACGCAGTATTTT. Encoded protein: CASSQGLAEDTQYF.

The V and J genes are TRBV14 and TRBJ2-1, with 7 bases lining up with TRBD2. This CDR3 contains 16 residues. V dropped 1 base and J dropped 2; count of bases not matched to a gene: 5. The germline V gene encodes CDR1 SGHDN and CDR2 FVKESK. Written as DNA, the CDR3 is TGTGCCAGCAGCCAAGGTTCGGGAGGAGCCTACAATGAGCAGTTCTTC. This encodes CASSQGSGGAYNEQFF.

The chain carries TRBV30 and TRBJ2-1; D is unresolved. This CDR3 contains 12 residues. The V gene lost 5 bases and the J gene lost 3 bases, with 8 bases spanning the gap. Germline V gives CDR1 GTSNPN, CDR2 SVGIG (reference sequence). Written as DNA, the CDR3 is TGTGCCTGGCGTAGGAACTACAATGAGCAGTTCTTC. Protein product: CAWRRNYNEQFF.

The chain couples TRBV10-3 to TRBJ1-6, with D unresolved. The CDR3 consists of 15 residues. V lost 3 bases and J 0 bases, leaving 6 bases between the germline ends. Looked up from germline, CDR1 is ENHRY and CDR2 is SYGVKD. CDR3: CAISETSSYNSPLHF. CDR3 nucleotides: TGTGCCATCAGTGAAACGAGCTCCTATAATTCACCCCTCCACTTT.

The chain has TRBV19 and TRBJ1-2, with 9 bases aligning to TRBD1. Germline CDR1 is LNHDA and CDR2 is SQIVND (reference sequence). The CDR3 is made up of 17 amino acids. The J segment lost 2 bases and the V segment lost 4 bases, leaving 11 bases of the junction unmatched. CDR3 nucleotide sequence: TGTGCCAGTAGTACCCCACTTGACAGGGGGAGGAACTATGGCTACACCTTC. Protein: CASSTPLDRGRNYGYTF.

The chain recombines TRBV2 with TRBJ2-7, with TRBD2 matching 8 bases. This CDR3 has 15 residues. Germline V CDR1 and CDR2: SNHLY, FYNNEI. V dropped 3 bases and J dropped 0; count of bases not matched to a gene: 4. The CDR3 DNA sequence: TGTGCCAGCAGTGATTTTAGCGGGGTCTCCTACGAGCAGTACTTC. Translating it yields CASSDFSGVSYEQYF.

The V gene is TRBV9, the J gene TRBJ2-3; D remains ambiguous. CDR3 length equals 12 residues. Germline lookup yields CDR1 SGDLS and CDR2 YYNGEE. The V end was cut by 0 bases, the J end by 4 bases, with 3 bases between. The CDR3 region has the DNA TGTGCCAGCAGCGTAGAGTCAGATACGCAGTATTTT. This encodes CASSVESDTQYF. Based on the CDR3 plus reference TRBV9 and TRBJ2-3, the full variable domain is DSGVTQTPKHLITATGQRVTLRCSPRSGDLSVYWYQQSLDQGLQFLIQYYNGEERAKGNILERFSAQQFPDLHSELNLSSLELGDSALYFCASSVESDTQYFGPGTRLTVL.

This chain uses TRBV7-3 with TRBJ2-1, with D possibly TRBD2 on 5 matching bases. The CDR3 is made up of 15 amino acids. The V end lost 1 base, the J end lost 5 bases, and 12 bases lay between the germline ends. The germline V gene has CDR1 SGHTA and CDR2 FQGTGA. CDR3 DNA sequence: TGTGCCAGCAGCTTAAGTGGACTGGCCGACAATGAGCAGTTCTTC. This sequence encodes CASSLSGLADNEQFF.

V gene TRBV27 combines with J gene TRBJ2-7; D gene uncertain. The CDR3 loop spans 11 amino acids. Germline loops: CDR1 MNHEY, CDR2 SMNVEV (reference sequence). Trimming shortened V by 4 bases and J by 3 bases, and 4 bases separated the two germline ends. The CDR3 loop is CASSSLYEQYF. The CDR3 DNA follows: TGTGCCAGCAGTTCCCTCTACGAGCAGTACTTC.

The chain has TRBV19 and TRBJ1-2; perhaps TRBD1 as D (5 bases). CDR3 length equals 16 residues. Germline CDR1 and CDR2: LNHDA and SQIVND (reference sequence). V lost 8 bases and J 1 base, leaving 20 bases between the germline ends. CDR3 region: CASDSGRVNFNYGYTF. CDR3 sequence (DNA): TGTGCCAGTGACTCGGGCAGGGTCAACTTTAACTATGGCTACACCTTC.

This sequence joins TRBV11-3 and TRBJ2-5; no clear D gene. CDR1 SGHNT and CDR2 YENEEA come from the germline V gene. There are 14 residues in the CDR3. V was cut by 4 bases and J by 5 bases, with 14 bases left in between. CDR3 DNA: TGTGCCAGCAGCTCAACAGATTTCCACGAGACCCAGTACTTC. It specifies CASSSTDFHETQYF.

The chain combines TRBV5-1 with TRBJ2-7; D remains ambiguous. The CDR3 has 14 residues. The V gene lost 2 bases and the J gene lost 7 bases, with 16 bases spanning the gap. Per the germline V gene, CDR1 is SGHRS and CDR2 is YFSETQ. CDR3 coding DNA: TGCGCCAGCAGCTTAACACTCTCCGCCCGGGAGCAGTACTTC. Its translation: CASSLTLSAREQYF. The full variable domain, with the rest looked up from reference TRBV5-1 and TRBJ2-7, is KAGVTQTPRYLIKTRGQQVTLSCSPISGHRSVSWYQQTPGQGLQFLFEYFSETQRNKGNFPGRFSGRQFSNSRSEMNVSTLELGDSALYLCASSLTLSAREQYFGPGTRLTVT.

The chain has TRBV27 and TRBJ1-1, with a tentative D call TRBD1 (5 bases). Per the germline V gene, CDR1 is MNHEY and CDR2 is SMNVEV (reference sequence). This CDR3 is built from 16 residues. The germline V and J ends were trimmed by 2 bases and 4 bases, with 17 bases remaining between them. The CDR3 nucleotides are TGTGCCAGCAGTTTAGGTCAAGGGGTGGTGAGCACTGAAGCTTTCTTT. Its protein is CASSLGQGVVSTEAFF.

The V gene is TRBV6-1, the J gene TRBJ2-1, with 10 bases fitting TRBD1. The CDR3 is 15 amino acids. Germline CDR1 MNHNS, CDR2 SASEGT. V trimming: 4 bases; J trimming: 6 bases; junction bases outside the gene matches: 6. The CDR3 reads CASSAGTGVGNEQFF. CDR3 bases: TGTGCCAGCAGTGCCGGGACAGGGGTCGGCAATGAGCAGTTCTTC.

This clone was seen once. V is TRBV10-3 and J is TRBJ1-2; 9 bases map to TRBD1. CDR3 length: 13 residues. Germline V lookup: CDR1 ENHRY, CDR2 SYGVKD. V was clipped by 10 bases and J by 8 bases; unmatched bases: 11. This CDR3 reads CATTGGLGGGYTF. Written as DNA, the CDR3 is TGTGCCACAACAGGGGGCTTAGGAGGCGGCTACACCTTC.

The V gene is TRBV7-8, the J gene TRBJ1-5, with 7 bases that match TRBD1. CDR1 is SGHVS, CDR2 FQNEAQ, per germline. V was clipped by 5 bases and J by 0 bases; unmatched bases: 4. CDR3 length equals 15 residues. The CDR3 DNA sequence: TGTGCCAGCAGCCCTACAGGGGTTAGCAATCAGCCCCAGCATTTT. As protein: CASSPTGVSNQPQHF.

The chain uses TRBV7-8 and TRBJ2-7, with D possibly matching TRBD2 (5 bases). Germline V gene lookup returns CDR1 SGHVS and CDR2 FQNEAQ. V lost 5 bases and J lost 0, with 8 bases in between. The CDR3 extends over 13 amino acids. The CDR3 loop is CASSRTSSYEQYF. As DNA, the CDR3 is TGTGCCAGCAGCCGTACTAGCTCCTACGAGCAGTACTTC.

V usage is TRBV10-3 and J usage is TRBJ1-3; D unresolved. V was shortened by 4 bases and J by 0 bases, with 13 bases between the two germline ends. The CDR3 length is 16 residues. CDR1 is ENHRY and CDR2 is SYGVKD in the germline V gene. The CDR3 DNA sequence: TGTGCCATCAGTGGGGGAAGGAGGACCTCTGGAAACACCATATATTTT. Translation: CAISGGRRTSGNTIYF.

The CDR3 DNA sequence: TGCGCCAGCAGCCAAGGAGGGGGGAGGACAGGCACCGGGGAGCTGTTTTTT. Translating it yields CASSQGGGRTGTGELFF. The chain links TRBV4-1 to TRBJ2-2; tentatively, D is TRBD1 (7 bases). Germline lookup yields CDR1 MGHRA and CDR2 YSYEKL. V lost 1 base and J lost 4, with 16 bases in between. This CDR3 has 17 amino acids.

Sample share makes this clone medium-sized. V gene TRBV28 combines with J gene TRBJ1-1; TRBD1 aligns across 9 bases. V was pared by 6 bases and J by 0 bases, with 11 bases of the junction left unmatched. This CDR3 spans 17 amino acids. Per the germline V gene, CDR1 is MDHEN and CDR2 is SYDVKM. CDR3 loop: CASRKPGQGNLNTEAFF. As DNA, the CDR3 is TGTGCCAGCAGAAAACCGGGACAGGGAAACCTGAACACTGAAGCTTTCTTT.